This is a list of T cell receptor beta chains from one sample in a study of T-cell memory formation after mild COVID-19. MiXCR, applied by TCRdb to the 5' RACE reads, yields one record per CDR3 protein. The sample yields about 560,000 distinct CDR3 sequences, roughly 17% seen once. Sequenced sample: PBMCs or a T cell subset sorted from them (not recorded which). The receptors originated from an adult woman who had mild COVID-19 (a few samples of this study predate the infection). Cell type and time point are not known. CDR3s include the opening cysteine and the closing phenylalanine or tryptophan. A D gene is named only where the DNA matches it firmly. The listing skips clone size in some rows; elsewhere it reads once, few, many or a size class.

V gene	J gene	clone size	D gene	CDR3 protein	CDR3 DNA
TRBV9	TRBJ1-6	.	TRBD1	CASSPGGGRPPLHF	TGTGCCAGCAGCCCAGGGGGTGGGCGGCCACCCCTCCACTTT
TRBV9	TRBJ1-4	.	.	CASSPRPGYEKLFF	TGTGCCAGCAGCCCCCGGCCGGGTTATGAAAAACTGTTTTTT
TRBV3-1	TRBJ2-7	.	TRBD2	CASSHSGRAVYEQYF	TGTGCCAGCAGCCATAGCGGGAGGGCCGTCTACGAGCAGTACTTC
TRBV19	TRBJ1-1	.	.	CASPKLWSTEAFF	TGTGCCAGCCCCAAACTATGGTCCACTGAAGCTTTCTTT
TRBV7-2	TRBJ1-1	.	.	CASSIQGPITGEAFF	TGTGCCAGCAGCATACAGGGACCTATAACAGGTGAAGCTTTCTTT
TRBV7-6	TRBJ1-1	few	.	CASSAYLVGKNTEAFF	TGTGCCAGCAGCGCCTACCTCGTGGGGAAGAACACTGAAGCTTTCTTT
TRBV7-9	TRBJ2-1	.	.	CASSPLNPPFNEQFF	TGTGCCAGCAGCCCGCTTAACCCTCCCTTCAATGAGCAGTTCTTC
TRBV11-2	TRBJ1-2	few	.	CASSFAGRNYGYTF	TGTGCCAGCAGCTTCGCAGGGAGGAACTATGGCTACACCTTC
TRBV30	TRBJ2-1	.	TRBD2	CAWSVVRTSGGAYSEQFF	TGTGCCTGGAGTGTAGTCAGAACTAGCGGGGGGGCCTATAGTGAGCAGTTCTTC
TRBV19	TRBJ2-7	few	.	CASSIGQYYEQYF	TGTGCCAGTAGTATAGGACAGTACTACGAGCAGTACTTC
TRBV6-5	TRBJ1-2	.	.	CASSSRKGNGGYTF	TGTGCCAGCAGTTCCCGGAAGGGTAATGGTGGCTACACCTTC
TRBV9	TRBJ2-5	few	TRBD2	CASSVSRLAGGPETQYF	TGTGCCAGCAGCGTATCTAGACTAGCGGGAGGGCCTGAGACCCAGTACTTC
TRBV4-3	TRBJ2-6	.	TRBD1	CASSHNTGAGANVLTF	TGCGCCAGCAGCCATAATACAGGGGCTGGGGCCAACGTCCTGACTTTC
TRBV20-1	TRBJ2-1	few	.	CSARDDGLATANEQFF	TGCAGTGCTAGAGACGACGGGCTAGCGACCGCCAATGAGCAGTTCTTC
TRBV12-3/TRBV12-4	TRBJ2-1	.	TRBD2	CASSFGRGGSYNEQFF	TGTGCCAGCAGTTTTGGGCGCGGGGGCTCCTACAATGAGCAGTTCTTC
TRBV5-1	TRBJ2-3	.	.	CASTTYGVTDTQYF	TGCGCCAGCACCACGTACGGGGTCACAGATACGCAGTATTTT
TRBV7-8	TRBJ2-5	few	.	CASGGDRTPQETQYF	TGTGCCAGCGGAGGGGACCGTACTCCCCAAGAGACCCAGTACTTC
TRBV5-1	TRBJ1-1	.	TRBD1	CASSLVVGDRENTEAFF	TGCGCCAGCAGCTTGGTGGTCGGAGACAGGGAGAACACTGAAGCTTTCTTT
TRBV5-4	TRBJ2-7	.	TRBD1	CASSLDFAGGSSYEQYF	TGTGCCAGCAGCTTGGATTTCGCAGGGGGTTCCTCCTACGAGCAGTACTTC
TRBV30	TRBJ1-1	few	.	CAWSITVNTEAFF	TGTGCCTGGAGTATAACAGTGAACACTGAAGCTTTCTTT
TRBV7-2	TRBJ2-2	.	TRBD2	CASSQRDYSIFGTGELFF	TGTGCCAGCAGTCAAAGGGACTATTCTATCTTCGGCACCGGGGAGCTGTTTTTT
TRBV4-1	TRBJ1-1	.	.	CASSQVFREDTEAFF	TGCGCCAGCAGCCAAGTTTTCAGGGAAGACACTGAAGCTTTCTTT
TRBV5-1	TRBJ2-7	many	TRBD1	CASSPGTGGEQYF	TGCGCCAGCAGCCCCGGGACAGGGGGCGAGCAGTACTTC
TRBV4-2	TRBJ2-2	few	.	CASRLLGGELFF	TGTGCCAGCAGATTACTCGGCGGGGAGCTGTTTTTT
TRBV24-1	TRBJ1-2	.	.	CATSDFYSNYGYTF	TGTGCCACCAGTGATTTTTACAGTAACTATGGCTACACCTTC
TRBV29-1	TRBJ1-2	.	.	CSVGEANYGYTF	TGCAGCGTTGGTGAGGCTAACTATGGCTACACCTTC
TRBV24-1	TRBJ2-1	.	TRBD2	CATSDYSGSQQFF	TGTGCCACCAGTGACTACAGCGGGAGCCAGCAGTTCTTC
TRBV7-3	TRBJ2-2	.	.	CASSLGGRAGAGELFF	TGTGCCAGCAGCTTAGGTGGCAGAGCTGGCGCCGGGGAGCTGTTTTTT
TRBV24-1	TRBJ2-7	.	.	CATSDSGTLGEQYF	TGTGCCACCAGTGACTCCGGAACCTTAGGGGAGCAGTACTTC
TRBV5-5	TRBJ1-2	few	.	CASSFSGGLDYGYTF	TGTGCCAGCAGCTTTTCGGGGGGCCTAGACTATGGCTACACCTTC
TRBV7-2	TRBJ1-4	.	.	CASSLVWASATNEKLFF	TGTGCCAGCAGCTTAGTATGGGCTTCTGCAACTAATGAAAAACTGTTTTTT
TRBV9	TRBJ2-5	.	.	CASSPHGTSETQYF	TGTGCCAGCAGCCCCCACGGGACATCGGAGACCCAGTACTTC
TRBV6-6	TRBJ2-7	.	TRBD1	CASSYSRQGGEQYF	TGTGCCAGCAGTTACTCCAGACAGGGGGGCGAGCAGTACTTC
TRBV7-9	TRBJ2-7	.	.	CASSDHGWNEQYF	TGTGCCAGCAGCGACCACGGCTGGAACGAGCAGTACTTC
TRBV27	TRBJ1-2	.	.	CASSLYPGKVYGYTF	TGTGCCAGCAGTTTATATCCAGGGAAGGTCTATGGCTACACCTTC
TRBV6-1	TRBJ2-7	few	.	CASSEREGYEQYF	TGTGCCAGCAGTGAAAGGGAAGGTTACGAGCAGTACTTC
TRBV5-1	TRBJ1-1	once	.	CASSLRGSANTEAFF	TGCGCCAGCAGCTTGCGAGGGAGTGCCAACACTGAAGCTTTCTTT
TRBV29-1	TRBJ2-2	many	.	CSVESGVATGELFF	TGCAGCGTTGAATCCGGGGTGGCCACCGGGGAGCTGTTTTTT
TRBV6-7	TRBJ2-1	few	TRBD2	CASSYSVAGENNEQFF	TGTGCCAGCAGTTACTCGGTAGCGGGAGAGAACAATGAGCAGTTCTTC
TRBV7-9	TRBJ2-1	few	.	CASSLVGTTKEQFF	TGTGCCAGCAGCTTAGTCGGGACGACTAAGGAGCAGTTCTTC
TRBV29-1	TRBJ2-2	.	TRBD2	CSTSGLGTGELFF	TGCAGCACTAGCGGGCTTGGGACCGGGGAGCTGTTTTTT
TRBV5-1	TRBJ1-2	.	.	CASTKTQGWGNYGYTF	TGCGCCAGCACCAAGACGCAGGGTTGGGGCAACTATGGCTACACCTTC
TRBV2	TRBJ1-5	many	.	CASSVERGNQPQHF	TGTGCCAGCAGTGTAGAACGGGGCAATCAGCCCCAGCATTTT
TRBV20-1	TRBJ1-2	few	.	CSARDPPFHNYGYTF	TGCAGTGCTAGAGACCCCCCTTTTCACAACTATGGCTACACCTTC
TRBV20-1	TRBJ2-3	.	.	CSARALQGYTDTQYF	TGCAGTGCTAGAGCCCTCCAGGGATACACAGATACGCAGTATTTT
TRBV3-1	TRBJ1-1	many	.	CASRQQGSEAFF	TGTGCCAGCAGGCAACAGGGTTCTGAAGCTTTCTTT
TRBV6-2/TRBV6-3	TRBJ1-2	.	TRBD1	CASSRGPGYTF	TGTGCCAGCAGTAGGGGGCCTGGCTACACCTTC
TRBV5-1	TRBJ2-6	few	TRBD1	CASSLRPQGASQGANVLTF	TGCGCCAGCAGCTTACGACCACAGGGGGCTTCCCAGGGGGCCAACGTCCTGACTTTC
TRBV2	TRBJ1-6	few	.	CASSEIEDSPLHF	TGTGCCAGCAGTGAAATAGAGGATTCACCCCTCCACTTT
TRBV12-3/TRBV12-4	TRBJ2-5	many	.	CASSPHGGGETQYF	TGTGCCAGCAGTCCACACGGGGGCGGAGAGACCCAGTACTTC
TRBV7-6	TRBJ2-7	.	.	CASSLAFGRDYEQYF	TGTGCCAGCAGCTTAGCGTTTGGCCGAGACTACGAGCAGTACTTC
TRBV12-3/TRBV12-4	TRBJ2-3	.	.	CASSLTKSVGTDTQYF	TGTGCCAGCAGCCTCACTAAGTCCGTGGGCACAGATACGCAGTATTTT
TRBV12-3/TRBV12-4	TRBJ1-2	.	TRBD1	CASTRDRGHFYGYTF	TGTGCCAGCACCCGGGACAGGGGGCATTTCTATGGCTACACCTTC
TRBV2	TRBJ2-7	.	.	CASNRGVLSGEQYF	TGTGCCAGCAACCGAGGGGTTCTTTCGGGAGAGCAGTACTTC
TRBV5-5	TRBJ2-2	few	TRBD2	CASSTGLAGVRTGELFF	TGTGCCAGCAGCACGGGACTAGCGGGAGTGAGGACCGGGGAGCTGTTTTTT
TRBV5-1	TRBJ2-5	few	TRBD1	CASSLNKGAGETQYF	TGCGCCAGCAGCCTAAACAAGGGGGCCGGGGAGACCCAGTACTTC
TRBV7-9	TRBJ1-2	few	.	CASSLIHGTNDGYTF	TGTGCCAGCAGCTTGATTCACGGGACAAATGATGGCTACACCTTC
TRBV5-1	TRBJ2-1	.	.	CASSEHNEQFF	TGTGCCAGCAGTGAACACAATGAGCAGTTCTTC
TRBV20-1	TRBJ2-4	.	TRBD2	CSATGLAGSKAKNIQYF	TGCAGTGCTACGGGACTAGCGGGATCCAAGGCCAAAAACATTCAGTACTTC
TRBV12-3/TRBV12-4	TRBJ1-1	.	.	CASSLGGRSTEAFF	TGTGCCAGCAGTTTAGGGGGCAGGAGCACTGAAGCTTTCTTT